This T cell receptor beta chain was recorded in a study of shared clonotypes between healthy human individuals. Whole-study findings and limits: The represented genetic and exposure-history diversity was limited by the small number of donors. An effect of sequencing depth on clonotype sharing among donors was expected.

CDR1 SGDLS and CDR2 YYNGEE come from the germline V gene. V was shortened by 3 bases and J by 0 bases, with 7 bases between the two germline ends. The CDR3 is made up of 14 amino acids. Unsorted PBMC contributed approximately 280 ng DNA, approximately 33,000 T cell genomes, to each replicate PCR. Libraries were prepared by immunoSEQ multiplex PCR; TCRdb keeps only in-frame clonotypes and omits some of them. The sample shows about half a million clones, around 77% of them seen only once. Notes on this clone: Its cognate antigen is unknown.

This receptor was obtained from a woman in her thirties or forties in good health. Some clones in this sample may be carry-over from other donors' samples. The specimen sequenced was PBMCs. The J gene is TRBJ1-3, the V gene TRBV9; D unclear. The CDR3, as DNA: TGTGCCAGCAGCGCGAGTAGCTCTGGAAACACCATATATTTT. It encodes CASSASSSGNTIYF. The entire variable domain, with the rest obtained from reference TRBV9 and TRBJ1-3, is as follows: DSGVTQTPKHLITATGQRVTLRCSPRSGDLSVYWYQQSLDQGLQFLIQYYNGEERAKGNILERFSAQQFPDLHSELNLSSLELGDSALYFCASSASSSGNTIYFGEGSWLTVV.